This T cell receptor (beta chain) was obtained from a study of blood T cell repertoires in COVID-19. The assay was immunoSEQ multiplex PCR, and TCRdb's table has in-frame clones only and misses some. The data contain hundreds of thousands of clones, 85% to 90% of them singletons. The sample comprised peripheral blood. This receptor was taken from an older man with acute or convalescent COVID-19.

CDR3 sequence reads: CASSESGTSAYEQYF. CDR3 nucleotide sequence: TGTGCCAGCAGTGAGTCCGGGACTAGTGCTTACGAGCAGTACTTC. V gene TRBV6-2 or TRBV6-3 combines with J gene TRBJ2-7, with 8 bases matching TRBD2. V shed 5 bases, J shed 4 bases, and the junction held 10 bases outside the gene matches. The CDR3 length is 15 residues. From germline, CDR1 is MNHEY and CDR2 SVGEGT.